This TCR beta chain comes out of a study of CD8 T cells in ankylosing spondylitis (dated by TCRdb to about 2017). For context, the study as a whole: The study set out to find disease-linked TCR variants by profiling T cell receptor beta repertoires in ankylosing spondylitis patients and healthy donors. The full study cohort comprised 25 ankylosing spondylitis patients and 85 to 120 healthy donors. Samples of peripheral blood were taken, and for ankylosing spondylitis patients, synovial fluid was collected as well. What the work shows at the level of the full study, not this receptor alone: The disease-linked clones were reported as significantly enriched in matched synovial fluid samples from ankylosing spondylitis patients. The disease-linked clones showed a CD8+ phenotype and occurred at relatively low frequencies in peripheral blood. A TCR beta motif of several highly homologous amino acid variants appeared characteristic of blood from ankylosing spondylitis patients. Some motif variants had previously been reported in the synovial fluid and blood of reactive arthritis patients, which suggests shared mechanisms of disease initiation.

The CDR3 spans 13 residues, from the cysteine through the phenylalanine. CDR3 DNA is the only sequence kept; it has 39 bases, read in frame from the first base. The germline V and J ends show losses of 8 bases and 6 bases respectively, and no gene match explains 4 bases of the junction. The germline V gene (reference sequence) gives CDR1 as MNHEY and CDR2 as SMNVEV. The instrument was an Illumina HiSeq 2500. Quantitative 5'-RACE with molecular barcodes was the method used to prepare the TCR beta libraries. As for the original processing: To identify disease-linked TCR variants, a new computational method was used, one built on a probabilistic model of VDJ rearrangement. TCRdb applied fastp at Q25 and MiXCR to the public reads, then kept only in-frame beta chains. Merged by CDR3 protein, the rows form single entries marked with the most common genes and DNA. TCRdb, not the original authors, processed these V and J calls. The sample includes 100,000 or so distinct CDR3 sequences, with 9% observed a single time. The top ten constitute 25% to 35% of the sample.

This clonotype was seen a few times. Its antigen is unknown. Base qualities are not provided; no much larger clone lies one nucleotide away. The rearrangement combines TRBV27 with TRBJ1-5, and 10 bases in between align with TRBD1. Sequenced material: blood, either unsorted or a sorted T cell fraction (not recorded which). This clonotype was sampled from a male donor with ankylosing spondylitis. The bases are TGTGCCAGCGCCCGGGACAGGGGTCAGCCCCAGCATTTT. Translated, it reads CASARDRGQPQHF.